The rows below give T cell receptor beta chains drawn from one sample of a study of cytomegalovirus exposure and HLA in healthy donors. Sequencing was performed with immunoSEQ multiplex PCR; in TCRdb, only in-frame clones are kept and a portion is missing. The sample has nearly 95,000 clones, about four fifths seen once. The specimen sequenced was PBMCs. The receptors were sampled from a woman aged 40 to 55 in good health and CMV-seronegative. Both conserved end residues are part of each CDR3. D genes are given only for firm matches. Only some rows state a clone size, as once, few, many or a class for expanded clones.

clone size | J gene | V gene | D gene | CDR3 protein | CDR3 DNA
. | TRBJ1-6 | TRBV19 | . | CASNQPGLKNSPLHF | TGTGCCAGTAACCAACCAGGGCTGAAGAATTCACCCCTCCACTTT
few | TRBJ1-3 | TRBV6-5 | . | CASRLDTASGNTIYF | TGTGCCAGCAGGCTGGACACGGCATCTGGAAACACCATATATTTT
. | TRBJ2-7 | TRBV6-5 | . | CASSYGGGPPYEQYF | TGTGCCAGCAGTTACGGCGGCGGGCCCCCCTACGAGCAGTACTTC
. | TRBJ1-5 | TRBV2 | TRBD1 | CASSGQGGNQPQHF | TGTGCCAGCAGTGGACAGGGTGGCAATCAGCCCCAGCATTTT
. | TRBJ1-1 | TRBV7-9 | TRBD1 | CASSYDRDAEAFF | TGTGCCAGCAGCTACGACAGGGACGCTGAAGCTTTCTTT
. | TRBJ2-2 | TRBV6-5 | . | CASRNLDGATGELFF | TGTGCCAGCAGAAACCTCGATGGGGCCACCGGGGAGCTGTTTTTT
. | TRBJ2-7 | TRBV7-2 | . | CASSLGGFDEQYF | TGTGCCAGCAGCTTAGGCGGGTTCGACGAGCAGTACTTC
once | TRBJ1-5 | TRBV6-5 | . | CASRFRGESNQPQHF | TGTGCCAGCAGGTTCCGGGGGGAGAGCAATCAGCCCCAGCATTTT
. | TRBJ1-3 | TRBV19 | . | CASSMSISGNTIYF | TGTGCCAGTAGTATGAGCATCTCTGGAAACACCATATATTTT
. | TRBJ2-5 | TRBV7-9 | TRBD2 | CASSIAPLVSGGEETQYF | TGTGCCAGCAGCATCGCTCCTCTTGTTAGCGGGGGGGAAGAGACCCAGTACTTC
. | TRBJ2-7 | TRBV13 | TRBD2 | CASSLERGRGEQYF | TGTGCCAGCAGCTTAGAGCGGGGGCGAGGAGAGCAGTACTTC
. | TRBJ2-3 | TRBV11-3 | . | CASSLGAGLSTDTQYF | TGTGCCAGCAGCTTAGGGGCAGGACTTAGCACAGATACGCAGTATTTT
. | TRBJ1-5 | TRBV27 | TRBD1 | CASSATGGRGQPQHF | TGTGCCAGCAGTGCTACAGGGGGAAGAGGGCAGCCCCAGCATTTT
. | TRBJ1-3 | TRBV19 | . | CASSRAYSGNTIYF | TGTGCCAGTAGTCGAGCTTACTCTGGAAACACCATATATTTT
. | TRBJ2-5 | TRBV28 | TRBD1 | CASSPRTGTGQETQYF | TGTGCCAGCAGCCCACGGACAGGGACGGGCCAAGAGACCCAGTACTTC
. | TRBJ2-7 | TRBV7-9 | . | CASSDRGTGYEQYF | TGTGCCAGCAGCGATAGAGGTACGGGCTACGAGCAGTACTTC
. | TRBJ2-5 | TRBV4-3 | . | CASSPYIPHETQYF | TGCGCCAGCAGCCCGTATATTCCGCACGAGACTCAGTACTTC
. | TRBJ2-7 | TRBV5-1 | . | CASSLAPGFYEQYF | TGCGCCAGCAGCTTGGCGCCAGGTTTCTACGAGCAGTACTTC
. | TRBJ1-6 | TRBV30 | TRBD1 | CAWKGQANNSPLHF | TGTGCCTGGAAAGGACAGGCAAATAATTCACCCCTCCACTTT
once | TRBJ1-2 | TRBV30 | . | CAWSTNYGYTF | TGTGCCTGGAGTACAAACTATGGCTACACCTTC
few | TRBJ1-3 | TRBV5-8 | . | CASSVTGTGNTIYF | TGTGCCAGCAGCGTCACAGGGACTGGAAACACCATATATTTT
. | TRBJ2-5 | TRBV30 | . | CAWSDQGQARGETQYF | TGTGCCTGGAGTGACCAAGGACAGGCTCGGGGGGAGACCCAGTACTTC
. | TRBJ2-7 | TRBV2 | . | CASSAQGKYEQYF | TGTGCCAGCAGCGCACAGGGCAAATACGAGCAGTACTTC
few | TRBJ1-1 | TRBV5-4 | . | CASSFGRNTEAFF | TGTGCCAGCAGCTTTGGGCGGAACACTGAAGCTTTCTTT
few | TRBJ2-6 | TRBV5-1 | . | CASSLGSSGANVLTF | TGCGCCAGCAGCTTGGGTAGCTCTGGGGCCAACGTCCTGACTTTC
once | TRBJ2-5 | TRBV7-3 | . | CASSVTGSFGETQYF | TGTGCCAGCAGCGTCACAGGGAGTTTCGGGGAGACCCAGTACTTC
once | TRBJ2-5 | TRBV19 | TRBD1 | CASSKRQGQETQYF | TGTGCCAGTAGTAAAAGACAGGGCCAAGAGACCCAGTACTTC
. | TRBJ1-5 | TRBV19 | . | CASSINPGVNNQPQHF | TGTGCCAGTAGTATCAACCCGGGAGTCAACAATCAGCCCCAGCATTTT
once | TRBJ2-1 | TRBV7-3 | TRBD1 | CASSSDRDDNEQFF | TGTGCCAGCAGTTCGGACAGGGACGACAATGAGCAGTTCTTC
once | TRBJ2-7 | TRBV4-2 | . | CASSQGPGVTYEQYF | TGTGCCAGCAGCCAGGGTCCCGGAGTTACCTACGAGCAGTACTTC
. | TRBJ1-1 | TRBV6-6 | . | CASSYSSGDTEAFF | TGTGCCAGCAGTTACTCTAGCGGGGACACTGAAGCTTTCTTT
. | TRBJ1-4 | TRBV19 | TRBD1 | CASSRGQGVGEKLFF | TGTGCCAGTAGTAGGGGACAGGGGGTCGGTGAAAAACTGTTTTTT
. | TRBJ2-3 | TRBV10-2 | TRBD2 | CASRGVAGGKDTQYF | TGCGCCAGCAGAGGAGTGGCGGGGGGGAAAGATACGCAGTATTTT